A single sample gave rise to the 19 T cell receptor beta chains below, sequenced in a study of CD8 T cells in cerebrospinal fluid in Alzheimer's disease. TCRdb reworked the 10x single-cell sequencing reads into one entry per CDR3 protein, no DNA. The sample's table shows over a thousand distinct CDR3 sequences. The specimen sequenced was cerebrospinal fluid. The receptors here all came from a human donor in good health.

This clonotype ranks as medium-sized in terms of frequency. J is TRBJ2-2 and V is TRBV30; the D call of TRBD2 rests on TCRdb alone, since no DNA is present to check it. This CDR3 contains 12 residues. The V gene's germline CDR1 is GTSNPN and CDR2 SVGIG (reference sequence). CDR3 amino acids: CAWSRPRGELFF.

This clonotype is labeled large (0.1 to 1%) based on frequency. The CDR3 sequence is CASSVRANTEAFF. This chain joins TRBV6-4 and TRBJ1-1. CDR1 is MRHNA and CDR2 is SNTAGT in the germline V gene. CDR3 length equals 13 residues.

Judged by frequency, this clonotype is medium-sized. The CDR3 sequence is CASSIRADRNQPQHF. The chain couples TRBV19 to TRBJ1-5; TCRdb names TRBD1, which stays unverified in the absence of DNA. Germline V gives CDR1 LNHDA, CDR2 SQIVND (reference sequence). This CDR3 has 15 residues.

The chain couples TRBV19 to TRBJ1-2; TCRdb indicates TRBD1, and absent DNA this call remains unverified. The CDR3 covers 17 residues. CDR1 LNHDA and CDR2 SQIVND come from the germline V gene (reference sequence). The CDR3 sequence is CASSPDGSAPLSGGYTF.

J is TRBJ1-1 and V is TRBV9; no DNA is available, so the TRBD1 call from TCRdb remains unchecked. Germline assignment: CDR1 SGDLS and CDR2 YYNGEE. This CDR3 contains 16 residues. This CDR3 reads CASSVGAGTMNTEAFF.

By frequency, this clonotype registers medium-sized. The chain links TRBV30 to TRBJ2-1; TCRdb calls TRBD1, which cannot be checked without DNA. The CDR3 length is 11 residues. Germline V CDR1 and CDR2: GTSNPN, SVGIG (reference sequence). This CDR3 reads CAWNRANEQFF.

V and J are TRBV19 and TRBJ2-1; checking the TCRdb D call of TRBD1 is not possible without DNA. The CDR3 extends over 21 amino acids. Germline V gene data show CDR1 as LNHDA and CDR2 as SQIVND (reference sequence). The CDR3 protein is CASSIPMGTASFPSSYNEQFF. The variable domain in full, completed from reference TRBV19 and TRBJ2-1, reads DGGITQSPKYLFRKEGQNVTLSCEQNLNHDAMYWYRQDPGQGLRLIYYSQIVNDFQKGDIAEGYSVSREKKESFPLTVTSAQKNPTAFYLCASSIPMGTASFPSSYNEQFFGPGTRLTVL.

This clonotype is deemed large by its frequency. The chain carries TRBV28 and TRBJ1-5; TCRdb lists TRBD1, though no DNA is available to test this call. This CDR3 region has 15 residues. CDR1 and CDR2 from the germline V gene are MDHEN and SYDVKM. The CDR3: CASSVLDGNNQPQHF.

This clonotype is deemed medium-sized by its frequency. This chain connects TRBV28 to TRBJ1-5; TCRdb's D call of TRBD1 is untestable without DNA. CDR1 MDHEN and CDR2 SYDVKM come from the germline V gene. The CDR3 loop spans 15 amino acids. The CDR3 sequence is CASSLLTGSNQPQHF.

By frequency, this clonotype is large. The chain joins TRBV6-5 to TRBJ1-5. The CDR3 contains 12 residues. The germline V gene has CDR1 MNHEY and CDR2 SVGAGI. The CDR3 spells CASSGRNQPQHF.

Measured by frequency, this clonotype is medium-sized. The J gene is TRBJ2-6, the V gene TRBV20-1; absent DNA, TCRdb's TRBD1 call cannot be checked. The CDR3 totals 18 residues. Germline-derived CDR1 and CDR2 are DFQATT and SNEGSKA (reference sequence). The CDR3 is CSARDPVTGGHRANVLTF.

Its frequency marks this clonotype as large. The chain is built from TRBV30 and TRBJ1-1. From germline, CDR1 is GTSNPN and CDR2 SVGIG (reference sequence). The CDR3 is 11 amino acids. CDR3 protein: CAWSAYTEAFF.

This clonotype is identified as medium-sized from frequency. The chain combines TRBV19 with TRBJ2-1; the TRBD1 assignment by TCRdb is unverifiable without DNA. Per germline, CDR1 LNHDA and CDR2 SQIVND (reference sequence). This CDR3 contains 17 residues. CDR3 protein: CASAIRSGARAGNEQFF.

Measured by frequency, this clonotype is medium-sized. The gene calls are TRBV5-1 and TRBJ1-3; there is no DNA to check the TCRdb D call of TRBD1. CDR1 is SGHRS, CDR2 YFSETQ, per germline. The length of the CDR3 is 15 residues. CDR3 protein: CASTSGEASGNTIYF. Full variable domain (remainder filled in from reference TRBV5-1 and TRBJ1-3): KAGVTQTPRYLIKTRGQQVTLSCSPISGHRSVSWYQQTPGQGLQFLFEYFSETQRNKGNFPGRFSGRQFSNSRSEMNVSTLELGDSALYLCASTSGEASGNTIYFGEGSWLTVV.

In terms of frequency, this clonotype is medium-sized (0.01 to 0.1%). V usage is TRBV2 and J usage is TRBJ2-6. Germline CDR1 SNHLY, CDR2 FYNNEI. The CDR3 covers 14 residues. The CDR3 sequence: CASSTTSGANVLTF.

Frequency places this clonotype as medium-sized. This chain's CDR3 is CASSLQGSRGNQETQYF. V usage is TRBV7-8 and J usage is TRBJ2-5; TCRdb lists TRBD1, though no DNA is available to test this call. In germline, CDR1 is SGHVS, CDR2 FQNEAQ. CDR3 size: 17 residues.

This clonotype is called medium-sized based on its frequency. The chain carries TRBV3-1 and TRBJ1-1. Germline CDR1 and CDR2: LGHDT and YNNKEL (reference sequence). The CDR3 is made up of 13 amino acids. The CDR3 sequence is CASSQEANTEAFF.

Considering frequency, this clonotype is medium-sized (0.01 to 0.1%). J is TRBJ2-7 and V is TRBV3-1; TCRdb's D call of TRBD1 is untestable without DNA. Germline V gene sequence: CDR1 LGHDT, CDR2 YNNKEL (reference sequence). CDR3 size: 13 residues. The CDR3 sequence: CASSRQGPGEQYF.

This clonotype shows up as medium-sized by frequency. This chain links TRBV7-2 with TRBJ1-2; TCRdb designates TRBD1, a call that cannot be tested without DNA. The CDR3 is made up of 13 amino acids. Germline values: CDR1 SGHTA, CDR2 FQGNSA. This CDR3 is CASSVDRYYGYTF.